This record looks at one T cell receptor beta chain sequence and its context. This clonotype was found many times. Its antigen is unknown. No base quality values were provided; no much bigger clone lies one nucleotide off. Sequencing took place on an Illumina HiSeq 2000. Multiplex PCR amplification was used to build the TCR beta chain libraries. High-throughput sequencing was used to analyze the amplified TCR beta chain products. The raw public reads went through TCRdb reprocessing: fastp at Q25, MiXCR clone calling, in-frame beta chains kept. Records with the same CDR3 protein are collapsed into one entry carrying the most frequent genes and DNA. The sample table lists around 22,000 distinct CDR3 sequences, 50% to 75% of them with a count of one. The ten most abundant clones make up around 21% of the sample. This entry comes from a study of breast tumors, draining lymph nodes, adjacent tissues (dated by TCRdb to 2016 to 2017). Regarding the study in general: In breast cancer patients, the study compared the TCR beta repertoires of tumor, adjacent nontumor tissue and axillary lymph nodes. The study was designed to assess the relationships and possible T-cell exchange between tumor, surrounding tissue and draining lymph node repertoires in human breast cancer.

Overall results and qualifications from the work: Tumor T-cell repertoires showed less diversity than lymph node repertoires and more diversity than nontumor tissue repertoires, and tumor T-cell repertoires showed preferential V and J gene usage. Rather than being directly demonstrated, the conclusion that tumor T cells originate in lymph nodes was presented as consistent with a hypothesis. Tumor and nontumor tissue repertoires were significantly more similar in luminal-like than in basal-like breast cancer. The data were considered consistent with the idea that most tumor T cells come from the lymph node and then expand in tumor tissue.

The adjacent samples were made up of nontumor breast tissue that surrounded the tumor. Sample: tumor-adjacent breast tissue. This sequence originates from a female donor with breast cancer. Some clones in this sample may be carry-over from other donors' samples.

The CDR3 reads as follows: CSATPGTSTDTQYF. Read as DNA, the sequence is TGCAGTGCTACCCCCGGAACTAGCACAGATACGCAGTATTTT. The chain is encoded by TRBV20-1 joined to TRBJ2-3, with the D gene call left open. The junction shows trimming of 4 bases on V and 0 bases on J, plus 11 bases between the germline ends. The CDR3 has 14 amino acids, counting the end cysteine and phenylalanine. Only the CDR3 part of the read is kept: 42 bases, read in frame from the first base. From a lookup of the germline V gene (reference sequence), CDR1 and CDR2 are DFQATT and SNEGSKA.